These 14 T cell receptor beta chains were all obtained from the same sample, sequenced in a study of blood T cell repertoires in COVID-19. Sequenced by immunoSEQ multiplex PCR; TCRdb stores in-frame clones only, minus some. The repertoire holds hundreds of thousands of clones, with 84% as singletons. Sequenced: peripheral blood. The receptors were sampled from a woman aged 80 or over with active or convalescent COVID-19.

This rearrangement joins TRBV9 to TRBJ2-3; 7 bases are shared with TRBD1. Germline V CDR1 and CDR2: SGDLS, YYNGEE. CDR3 size: 16 residues. Trimming cost V 0 bases and J 2 bases; bases outside gene matches: 6. The CDR3 spells CASSVGTGGFTDTQYF. For the CDR3, the DNA is TGTGCCAGCAGCGTAGGGACAGGCGGCTTCACAGATACGCAGTATTTT.

The chain combines TRBV28 with TRBJ2-7, with D unresolved. Per the germline V gene, CDR1 is MDHEN and CDR2 is SYDVKM. The CDR3 is made up of 10 amino acids. V lost 5 bases, J lost 3 bases, and 2 bases lay in between. Written as DNA, the CDR3 is TGTGCCAGCAGTCACTACGAGCAGTACTTC. This encodes CASSHYEQYF.

This chain connects TRBV6-2 or TRBV6-3 to TRBJ2-7, with 8 bases aligning to TRBD2. Trimming cost V 6 bases and J 4 bases; bases outside gene matches: 8. The germline V gene has CDR1 MNHEY and CDR2 SVGEGT. The CDR3 is made up of 14 amino acids. CDR3 bases: TGTGCCAGCAGATACGGGGGGGCCGGGTACGAGCAGTACTTC. Residues: CASRYGGAGYEQYF.

The V gene is TRBV21-1, the J gene TRBJ2-7; the DNA was not used to check the table's D call, TRBD1. TRBV21-1 is noted as a pseudogene. The length of the CDR3 is 17 residues. In DNA form, the CDR3 reads TGTGCCAGCAGCAAAGTGGGCGAGGGACAACTCAACTACGAGCAGTACTTC. Translation: CASSKVGEGQLNYEQYF.

The rearrangement uses TRBV12-3 or TRBV12-4 and TRBJ2-1; D ambiguous. This CDR3 region has 11 residues. V was pared by 2 bases and J by 9 bases, with 5 bases between. The CDR3 sequence is CASSLTVEQFF. CDR3 DNA sequence: TGTGCCAGCAGTTTAACTGTTGAGCAGTTCTTC.

This chain links TRBV5-4 with TRBJ2-3; 7 bases map to TRBD2. Germline V gives CDR1 SGHNT, CDR2 YYREEE (reference sequence). Unmatched junction bases numbered 1, after V lost 3 bases and J lost 0 bases. The CDR3 contains 14 residues. The CDR3 coding sequence is TGTGCCAGCAGCTCTAGCGGAAGCACAGATACGCAGTATTTT. This gives the protein CASSSSGSTDTQYF.

The chain links TRBV3-1 (or the pseudogene TRBV3-2) to TRBJ2-7; D is unresolved. From germline, CDR1 is LGHDT and CDR2 YNNKEL (reference sequence). V was cut by 2 bases and J by 3 bases, with 5 bases left in between. The CDR3 totals 12 residues. For the CDR3, the DNA is TGTGCCAGCAGCCAACGGAGCTACGAGCAGTACTTC. Translation gives CASSQRSYEQYF.

CDR3 sequence: CASSYFGLNNEQFF. In DNA, the CDR3 is TGTGCCAGCAGTTACTTTGGACTCAACAATGAGCAGTTCTTC. The V and J genes are TRBV6-5 and TRBJ2-1; weak D call: TRBD2 (5 bases). Trimming left V 1 base short and J 5 bases short, with 9 bases between. The CDR3 consists of 14 residues. Germline loops: CDR1 MNHEY, CDR2 SVGAGI.

This chain uses TRBV7-3 with TRBJ1-2; 7 positions match TRBD1. After removal of 5 bases from V and 5 bases from J, the junction contained 11 bases not matched to a gene. The length of the CDR3 is 15 residues. Germline loops: CDR1 SGHTA, CDR2 FQGTGA. CDR3 residues: CASSPDRLMEYGYTF. The CDR3 coding sequence is TGTGCCAGCAGCCCGGACAGGCTTATGGAATATGGCTACACCTTC. Together with reference TRBV7-3 and TRBJ1-2, the CDR3 gives the full variable domain: GAGVSQTPSNKVTEKGKYVELRCDPISGHTALYWYRQSLGQGPEFLIYFQGTGAADDSGLPNDRFFAVRPEGSVSTLKIQRTERGDSAVYLCASSPDRLMEYGYTFGSGTRLTVV.

V and J are TRBV15 and TRBJ2-3, with 10 bases that match TRBD2. Germline V gene data show CDR1 as LNHNV and CDR2 as YYDKDF (reference sequence). This CDR3 is built from 15 residues. The V segment lost 3 bases and the J segment 4 bases; nucleotides outside the gene matches: 4. CDR3 sequence (DNA): TGTGCCACCAGCAGTAGCGGGAGGTATGCAGATACGCAGTATTTT. Translated, it gives CATSSSGRYADTQYF.

The V call is TRBV4-3, the J call TRBJ1-2; D is possibly TRBD1 (6 bases). There are 16 residues in the CDR3. CDR1 and CDR2 (germline): LGHNA, YSLEER. The V and J ends lost 1 base and 3 bases respectively, with 15 bases between them. The CDR3 DNA reads TGCGCCAGCAGCCAAGGAAGCGGGGGCGCGTACTATGGCTACACCTTC. Residues: CASSQGSGGAYYGYTF.

The gene calls are TRBV6-5 and TRBJ1-4; a possible D gene is TRBD1 (5 bases). The CDR3 contains 15 residues. CDR1 is MNHEY, CDR2 SVGAGI, per germline. V was pared by 5 bases and J by 0 bases, with 10 bases between. The CDR3 sequence: CASSIQQATNEKLFF. For the CDR3, the DNA is TGTGCCAGCAGTATTCAACAGGCAACTAATGAAAAACTGTTTTTT.

This sequence joins TRBV5-1 and TRBJ1-1, with TRBD1 matching over 8 bases. V lost 3 bases and J lost 4; bases outside the gene matches: 5. The germline V gene has CDR1 SGHRS and CDR2 YFSETQ. This CDR3 is 14 amino acids long. The CDR3 protein is CASSSGTGSTEAFF. DNA of the CDR3: TGCGCCAGCAGCTCAGGGACAGGCAGCACTGAAGCTTTCTTT.

This sequence joins TRBV27 and TRBJ2-1; maybe TRBD2 (5 bases). CDR3 size: 16 residues. CDR1 is MNHEY, CDR2 SMNVEV, per germline (reference sequence). V was pared by 6 bases and J by 9 bases, with 24 bases between. CDR3 sequence: CASRLLGSGENREQFF. The CDR3, as DNA: TGTGCCAGCAGGCTATTAGGGTCCGGGGAAAATCGTGAGCAGTTCTTC.